This T cell receptor (beta chain) was found in a study of blood T cell repertoires in COVID-19. As for the study in general: Collection of acute and convalescent COVID-19 samples took place in the United States, Italy and Spain. T cells, B-cell-depleted T cells, or PBMCs provided the cDNA or gDNA that served as material.

In the authors' methods: Nucleated cell number was recorded as an estimate derived from reference gene primer amplification. Assay used: immunoSEQ multiplex PCR; TCRdb lists only in-frame clones, some missing. V, J and clone size are those of that table, while D and trimming were read from the DNA. The table shows about 220,000 clones, with 85% to 90% occurring only once. Individuals drawn from approximately 22 US areas were roughly 18 to 95 years old. Germline-derived CDR1 and CDR2 are SGHAT and FQNNGV. V lost 1 base, J lost 3 bases, and 12 bases lay in between. The CDR3 extends over 15 amino acids. Input material: PBMCs or T cells enriched from blood (not recorded which). The TCR comes from a woman aged 18-30 years in a cohort exposed to, infected with or recovered from COVID-19 (not recorded which). The V gene is TRBV11-2, the J gene TRBJ1-1; unclear D gene. Here the CDR3 DNA reads TGTGCCAGCAGCTTAGGGACGGGGTTTGACACTGAAGCTTTCTTT. As protein: CASSLGTGFDTEAFF.